A selection of T cell receptor beta chains follows, all from one sample in a study of blood T cell repertoires in COVID-19. Assay: immunoSEQ multiplex PCR; the TCRdb copy retains only in-frame clones and omits some. Of over 200,000 clones in the sample, over 75% were seen once. Material: peripheral blood. Receptors were obtained from a woman of 80 years or more with acute or convalescent COVID-19. Both conserved end residues are part of each CDR3. Clone size appears in some rows only: once, few, many, or a class for an expanded clone.

size	V	CDR3
.	TRBV5-5	CASSFTSNQPQHF
.	TRBV5-1	CASSLDSAVNTGELFF
.	TRBV27	CASRTTSGIPYEQYF
.	TRBV12-3/TRBV12-4	CATTTGGGNTIYF
.	TRBV10-3	CAISDSGTPTVNEQFF
.	TRBV5-5	CASSRLSYEQYF
once	TRBV7-2	CASSADLAGGPVSYEQYF
.	TRBV9	CASSVVAVGGRGEQYF
few	TRBV5-1	CASSFETGSSPLHF
.	TRBV5-4	CASSSEDSTTNEKLFF
.	TRBV2	CASSDTGESGQPQHF
.	TRBV11-2	CASSPNRGREETQYF
.	TRBV29-1	CSAGPSVQTQYF
once	TRBV19	CASSTWDRRVAEAFF
.	TRBV5-6	CASSLGPSRTGTKQYF
.	TRBV6-6	CASSYDQIRQPQHF
.	TRBV23-1	CASRRGWGQGGNSPLHF
.	TRBV7-2	CASSLGLADTQYF
.	TRBV10-3	CAISEAIPGLAVYNEQFF
.	TRBV21-1	CASSNSTVAAGGGDEQFF
.	TRBV10-3	CAISGKQGPNTEAFF
.	TRBV6-5	CASSLLRAGPSKGYTF
.	TRBV15	CATSRDSNNQPQHF
.	TRBV28	CASSFRDEQYF
.	TRBV5-6	CASLKGWGNTEAFF
.	TRBV3-1/TRBV3-2	CASSFRGQAGTEAFF
.	TRBV6-5	CASIPTVGETQYF
.	TRBV27	CASSLGAGVAQPQHF
.	TRBV11-2	CASSFLAGNYGYTF
.	TRBV27	CASSYRQGRETQYF
once	TRBV14	CASSQGTGTGVSPLHF